The 20 T cell receptor beta chains in this list originate from one sample, sequenced in a study of control samples from healthy donors and cancer patients. Clones were sequenced by immunoSEQ multiplex PCR, and TCRdb holds only the in-frame ones, with some missing. The sample includes some 190,000 clones, around 93% of them seen just once. The sample comprised blood. Receptors were obtained from a man under 40 in good health.

The chain recombines TRBV12-5 with TRBJ1-3; D is undetermined. Deletions cut 1 base from V and 4 bases from J, with 14 bases between. Germline assignment: CDR1 LGHNT and CDR2 FRNRAP. The CDR3 runs to 16 residues. The CDR3 DNA follows: TGTGCTAGTGGTTTGGCGGGCTCCTCCCAGGGAAACACCATATATTTT. It yields the protein CASGLAGSSQGNTIYF.

V and J are TRBV5-1 and TRBJ2-7, with a possible D match to TRBD2 (5 bases). In germline, CDR1 is SGHRS, CDR2 YFSETQ. V was pared by 0 bases and J by 3 bases, with 7 bases between. CDR3 size: 13 residues. The CDR3 coding sequence is TGCGCCAGCAGCTTGGGAGCGGACTACGAGCAGTACTTC. It is translated as CASSLGADYEQYF.

The genes are TRBV4-1 and TRBJ2-1; 7 bases line up with TRBD2. The CDR3 has 16 amino acids. From germline, CDR1 is MGHRA and CDR2 YSYEKL. The J segment lost 2 bases and the V segment lost 1 base, leaving 5 bases of the junction unmatched. The CDR3 loop reads CASSQAYGGAYNEQFF. The CDR3 nucleotides read TGCGCCAGCAGCCAAGCATATGGGGGGGCCTACAATGAGCAGTTCTTC.

With regard to this clone: Other DNA sequences of this sample code for an identical CDR3. CDR3 nucleotide sequence: TGCGCCAGCAGCTTGGGACAGGGGGAGAACACTGAAGCTTTCTTT. Its protein product is CASSLGQGENTEAFF. The chain links TRBV5-1 to TRBJ1-1; 9 nucleotides match TRBD1. V lost 0 bases and J lost 1; bases outside the gene matches: 1. The germline V gene encodes CDR1 SGHRS and CDR2 YFSETQ. The CDR3 contains 15 residues.

This clone was counted between two and nine times. The chain couples TRBV18 to TRBJ1-2, with D tentatively TRBD1 (5 bases). Between the trimmed V and J ends, which lost 3 bases and 8 bases, there was a span of 25 bases. CDR3 size: 17 residues. Germline V gene sequence: CDR1 KGHSH, CDR2 LQKENI. The CDR3 is CASSPIAAGEGGDGYTF. The CDR3 nucleotides read TGTGCCAGCTCACCGATCGCCGCGGGGGAAGGCGGAGACGGCTACACCTTC.

The V and J genes are TRBV27 and TRBJ2-2; D is tentatively TRBD1 or TRBD2 (5 bases each). The CDR3 length is 15 residues. CDR1 is MNHEY, CDR2 SMNVEV, per germline (reference sequence). Trimming took 0 bases from V and 6 from J, leaving 11 bases between them. The CDR3 loop reads CASSLSWSGPGELFF. The CDR3, as DNA: TGTGCCAGCAGTTTATCCTGGTCGGGGCCCGGGGAGCTGTTTTTT.

As regards this clone: The junction shows a germline mismatch at one end, possibly a read error. V is TRBV27 and J is TRBJ2-7; the D is unclear. The CDR3 loop spans 13 amino acids. Germline CDR1 and CDR2: MNHEY and SMNVEV (reference sequence). CDR3 nucleotide sequence: TGTGCCGGCAGTTTACAACAGAACTACGAGCAGTACTTC. Its translation: CAGSLQQNYEQYF.

The chain couples TRBV4-2 to TRBJ2-6, with 8 nucleotides matching TRBD1. The CDR3 spans 19 residues. The V gene end was trimmed by 0 bases and the J gene end by 3 bases; junction bases not matched to a gene: 10. Germline CDR1 and CDR2: LGHNA and YNFKEQ. The DNA for the CDR3 is TGTGCCAGCAGCCAAGAAAATGGACAGGGTTCTTATGGGGCCAACGTCCTGACTTTC. It yields the protein CASSQENGQGSYGANVLTF.

The V and J genes are TRBV5-8 and TRBJ1-5, with 8 bases identical to TRBD1. V lost 4 bases and J lost 3; bases outside the gene matches: 9. Looked up from germline, CDR1 is SGHTS and CDR2 is YDEGEE. The CDR3 has 16 amino acids. CDR3 in DNA: TGTGCCAGCAGCCCTTTGGACAGGGAAGTCAATCAGCCCCAGCATTTT. Its protein product is CASSPLDREVNQPQHF. The full variable domain, with the rest looked up from reference TRBV5-8 and TRBJ1-5, is EAGVTQSPTHLIKTRGQQATLRCSPISGHTSVYWYQQALGLGLQFLLWYDEGEERNRGNFPPRFSGRQFPNYSSELNVNALELEDSALYLCASSPLDREVNQPQHFGDGTRLSIL.

This chain connects TRBV5-6 to TRBJ1-1; 9 nucleotides agree with TRBD1. CDR3 length: 15 residues. J gave up 6 bases and V 4 bases, and 10 bases lay outside the gene matches. CDR1 and CDR2 from the germline V gene are SGHDT and YYEEEE. DNA of the CDR3: TGTGCCAGCAGCACTGACGGGACAGGGCGAGCTGAAGCTTTCTTT. Amino acid sequence: CASSTDGTGRAEAFF. The full variable domain, with the rest looked up from reference TRBV5-6 and TRBJ1-1, is DAGVTQSPTHLIKTRGQQVTLRCSPKSGHDTVSWYQQALGQGPQFIFQYYEEEERQRGNFPDRFSGHQFPNYSSELNVNALLLGDSALYLCASSTDGTGRAEAFFGQGTRLTVV.

J is TRBJ2-7 and V is TRBV28, with a possible D match to TRBD2 (6 bases). The CDR3 consists of 12 residues. Germline-derived CDR1 and CDR2 are MDHEN and SYDVKM. V lost 7 bases and J 2 bases, leaving 9 bases between the germline ends. CDR3 DNA: TGTGCCAGCACGGAGGGCCCCTACGAGCAGTACTTC. It codes for CASTEGPYEQYF. The whole variable domain, filled in from reference TRBV28 and TRBJ2-7, reads DVKVTQSSRYLVKRTGEKVFLECVQDMDHENMFWYRQDPGLGLRLIYFSYDVKMKEKGDIPEGYSVSREKKERFSLILESASTNQTSMYLCASTEGPYEQYFGPGTRLTVT.

The CDR3: CASSIDHGLRRDGDGYTF. For the CDR3, the DNA is TGTGCCAGTAGTATAGATCATGGTCTGCGCAGGGACGGTGACGGCTACACCTTC. The V and J genes are TRBV19 and TRBJ1-2, with D possibly TRBD1 on 5 matching bases. V lost 0 bases to trimming and J lost 8 bases, with 25 bases between them. The CDR3 is made up of 18 amino acids. Germline values: CDR1 LNHDA, CDR2 SQIVND (reference sequence).

This clone was picked up many times. Other DNA sequences from this sample encode an identical CDR3 as well. The chain joins TRBV10-1 to TRBJ1-1; D is perhaps TRBD1 (5 bases). Germline-derived CDR1 and CDR2 are WNHNN and SYGVQD (reference sequence). Trimming left V 2 bases short and J 1 base short, with 8 bases between. The CDR3 contains 14 residues. CDR3 sequence reads: CASSEGGANTEAFF. The CDR3, as DNA: TGCGCCAGCAGTGAGGGGGGTGCGAACACTGAAGCTTTCTTT.

The genes are TRBV12-3 or TRBV12-4 and TRBJ2-7; no clear D gene. V was clipped by 4 bases and J by 3 bases, with 4 bases between them. This CDR3 is 11 amino acids long. CDR3: CASSSFYEQYF. The CDR3 coding sequence is TGTGCCAGCAGTTCGTTCTACGAGCAGTACTTC.

The rearrangement joins TRBV3-1 (or the pseudogene TRBV3-2) to TRBJ1-1; 10 bases line up with TRBD1. V lost 4 bases and J lost 5; bases outside the gene matches: 7. There are 15 residues in the CDR3. Per germline, CDR1 LGHDT and CDR2 YNNKEL (reference sequence). CDR3 loop: CASSPRDRGGTEAFF. The CDR3 DNA reads as TGTGCCAGCAGCCCAAGGGACAGGGGAGGGACTGAAGCTTTCTTT.

The chain is built from TRBV7-9 and TRBJ2-7; TRBD1 might be the D (6 bases). This CDR3 is built from 15 residues. CDR1 and CDR2 (germline): SEHNR, FQNEAQ (reference sequence). V was pared by 5 bases and J by 5 bases, with 19 bases between. CDR3 sequence reads: CASSRGGTLIHEQYF. The CDR3 DNA sequence: TGTGCCAGCAGCCGCGGTGGGACACTTATACACGAGCAGTACTTC.

This clone was counted only a few times. The CDR3 nucleotides read TGTGCCAGCAGCCGGCAGGCGCGCACTGAAGCTTTCTTT. Residues: CASSRQARTEAFF. This chain connects TRBV5-6 to TRBJ1-1, with D hard to call. With 4 bases removed from V and 4 bases from J, the gap between germline ends came to 11 bases. The CDR3 consists of 13 residues. Per the germline V gene, CDR1 is SGHDT and CDR2 is YYEEEE.

The sample holds one count of this clone. The chain is built from TRBV19 and TRBJ1-2; TRBD1 might be the D (5 bases). The CDR3 covers 15 residues. Trimming pared 5 bases from V and 0 bases from J, leaving 13 bases between. Looked up from germline, CDR1 is LNHDA and CDR2 is SQIVND (reference sequence). This chain's CDR3 is CASSDLKTANYGYTF. CDR3 DNA: TGTGCCAGTAGTGACCTTAAGACAGCTAACTATGGCTACACCTTC.

The chain recombines TRBV5-1 with TRBJ1-4, with D unclear. Germline CDR1 is SGHRS and CDR2 is YFSETQ. Trimming stripped 4 bases from V and 4 bases from J, with 11 bases between. The CDR3 contains 14 residues. CDR3 bases: TGCGCCAGCAGCCCGGGAGTGCTTAATGAAAAACTGTTTTTT. This translates into CASSPGVLNEKLFF.

The chain is built from TRBV29-1 and TRBJ1-2; 8 bases are a match to TRBD1. V lost 8 bases and J lost 8; bases outside the gene matches: 7. In germline, CDR1 is SQVTM, CDR2 ANQGSEA. This CDR3 comprises 11 residues. The CDR3 spells CSLQGARGYTF. CDR3 sequence (DNA): TGCAGCTTGCAGGGGGCTAGGGGCTACACCTTC. Full variable domain (outside the CDR3, taken from reference TRBV29-1 and TRBJ1-2): SAVISQKPSRDICQRGTSLTIQCQVDSQVTMMFWYRQQPGQSLTLIATANQGSEATYESGFVIDKFPISRPNLTFSTLTVSNMSPEDSSIYLCSLQGARGYTFGSGTRLTVV.